The 10 T cell receptor beta chains listed next were all sequenced from one sample in a study of T-cell reconstitution after alpha-beta-depleted transplantation in children. Preparation of the TCRbeta library involved a method that used unique molecular identifiers. One entry per CDR3 protein results from TCRdb running MiXCR on the PCR reads. In the table there are approximately 99,000 distinct CDR3 sequences, roughly 6.1% of which are singletons. The material was PBMCs, mostly from graft donor cells, obtained 360 days after TCRalphabeta/CD19-depleted stem cell transplant. Source of these receptors: a male patient aged 2-10 years who had a stem cell transplant for acute lymphoblastic leukemia, so the T cells may come from the graft donor.

This clonotype showed up many times. CDR3 sequence reads: CSVPQGLEAFF. As DNA, the CDR3 is TGCAGCGTTCCCCAGGGCCTTGAAGCTTTCTTT. The rearrangement joins TRBV29-1 to TRBJ1-1; tentatively, D is TRBD1 (5 bases). The V and J ends lost 5 bases and 7 bases respectively, with 11 bases between them. Germline lookup yields CDR1 SQVTM and CDR2 ANQGSEA. The CDR3 is made up of 11 amino acids.

This chain uses TRBV27 with TRBJ2-7; D is perhaps TRBD1 (6 bases). The CDR3 consists of 15 residues. CDR1 is MNHEY and CDR2 is SMNVEV in the germline V gene (reference sequence). V shed 0 bases and J shed 5 bases, with 14 bases lying between them. The CDR3: CASSLSIQGTDEQYF. CDR3 sequence (DNA): TGTGCCAGCAGTTTATCGATACAGGGAACCGACGAGCAGTACTTC.

In its sample, this clonotype was seen a few times. The gene calls are TRBV27 and TRBJ1-1; D gene unclear. The CDR3 length is 14 residues. Trimming cost V 2 bases and J 5 bases, with 12 bases left between them. Germline CDR1 and CDR2: MNHEY and SMNVEV (reference sequence). DNA for the CDR3: TGTGCCAGCAGTTTACAAAGACAAACGACTGAAGCTTTCTTT. It specifies CASSLQRQTTEAFF.

Ten or more counts support this clonotype. The CDR3 loop reads CASSYLRDRVPIRFYNEQFF. The CDR3 coding sequence is TGTGCCAGCAGTTACCTCCGGGACAGGGTCCCAATTCGCTTCTACAATGAGCAGTTCTTC. This chain links TRBV6-2 or TRBV6-3 with TRBJ2-1, with 9 positions matching TRBD1. The CDR3 is 20 amino acids. CDR1 MNHEY and CDR2 SVGEGT come from the germline V gene. V was clipped by 2 bases and J by 3 bases; unmatched bases: 17.

In this sample, this clonotype turned up a few times. CDR3: CASRLGGTEAFF. The CDR3 DNA reads as TGCGCCAGCAGGCTAGGGGGAACTGAAGCTTTCTTT. The V gene is TRBV5-1, the J gene TRBJ1-1, with D tentatively TRBD1 (6 bases). The CDR3 contains 12 residues. Trimming left V 5 bases short and J 5 bases short, with 10 bases between. The germline V gene encodes CDR1 SGHRS and CDR2 YFSETQ. The full variable domain, with the rest looked up from reference TRBV5-1 and TRBJ1-1, is KAGVTQTPRYLIKTRGQQVTLSCSPISGHRSVSWYQQTPGQGLQFLFEYFSETQRNKGNFPGRFSGRQFSNSRSEMNVSTLELGDSALYLCASRLGGTEAFFGQGTRLTVV.

This clonotype was detected ten times or more. The chain joins TRBV29-1 to TRBJ2-3; perhaps TRBD2 as D (5 bases). In germline, CDR1 is SQVTM, CDR2 ANQGSEA. This CDR3 region has 15 residues. The V gene lost 0 bases and the J gene lost 4 bases, with 14 bases spanning the gap. This chain's CDR3 is CSVEDFRLAPDTQYF. The CDR3 DNA reads TGCAGCGTTGAAGATTTCAGGCTAGCTCCAGATACGCAGTATTTT.

CDR3: CASSQGGRGLGNQPQHF. The CDR3 nucleotides read TGCGCCAGCAGCCAAGGGGGCAGGGGGCTTGGCAATCAGCCCCAGCATTTT. This sequence joins TRBV4-1 and TRBJ1-5; 8 bases map to TRBD1. V lost 1 base and J lost 2; bases outside the gene matches: 7. The CDR3 is made up of 17 amino acids. Per germline, CDR1 MGHRA and CDR2 YSYEKL.

The rearrangement joins TRBV9 to TRBJ2-1, with D maybe TRBD1 (6 bases). Germline CDR1 reads SGDLS; CDR2 reads YYNGEE. Trimming pared 4 bases from V and 3 bases from J, leaving 8 bases between. The CDR3 loop spans 13 amino acids. CDR3 region: CASSSGDYNEQFF. The CDR3, as DNA: TGTGCCAGCAGCTCAGGGGACTACAATGAGCAGTTCTTC.

In this sample, this clonotype turned up a few times. The CDR3 sequence: CASSFRKEQYF. CDR3 coding DNA: TGTGCCAGCAGTTTCAGAAAGGAGCAGTACTTC. The chain couples TRBV27 to TRBJ2-7, with D hard to call. Germline lookup yields CDR1 MNHEY and CDR2 SMNVEV (reference sequence). V lost 3 bases and J lost 7, with 7 bases in between. The CDR3 loop spans 11 amino acids.

This clonotype was recorded at least ten times. The rearrangement uses TRBV28 and TRBJ2-4; a weak D match, TRBD2 (6 bases). Trimming took 5 bases from V and 5 from J, leaving 13 bases between them. This CDR3 region has 14 residues. Germline V gene lookup returns CDR1 MDHEN and CDR2 SYDVKM. CDR3 sequence reads: CASSPPGRQNIQYF. The CDR3 DNA follows: TGTGCCAGCAGTCCACCTGGGAGGCAAAACATTCAGTACTTC.